This T cell receptor beta chain derives from a study of resident and recirculating memory T cells in vitiligo. Looking at the study overall: Samples were epidermis from two lesional and two nonlesional sites, plus PBMCs. Whole samples, not sorted cells, were homogenized and used for genomic DNA extraction.

The CDR3 is made up of 15 amino acids. Germline CDR1 SGHKS, CDR2 YYEKEE (reference sequence). The junction had 5 bases not matched to a gene; V was cut back by 4 bases and J by 2 bases. The method was immunoSEQ multiplex PCR; TCRdb's version includes in-frame clones alone and lacks a portion of them. The data show 70,000 or so clones, with approximately 93% seen just once and around 4.9% held by the top ten. Sequencing used blood. This chain connects TRBV5-5 to TRBJ2-1, with 8 bases fitting TRBD1. The TCR comes from a male donor with vitiligo. CDR3 sequence (DNA): TGTGCCAGCAGCATCGGACAGGGTACCTACAATGAGCAGTTCTTC. Translated, it gives CASSIGQGTYNEQFF.